The TCR beta chain described here comes from a study of Ad26.COV2.S vaccination and SARS-CoV-2 variants (dated by TCRdb to the early 2020s). About the study as a whole: Vaccine-arm donors came from COV1001, a multicentre, randomized, double-blind, placebo-controlled phase I-IIa trial of Ad26.COV2.S in healthy adults. Dosing of Ad26.COV2.S was intramuscular, at either 5x10^10 or 1x10^11 viral particles, delivered as one shot or as two shots spaced 56 days apart. The specificity and breadth of SARS-CoV-2-reactive T cell receptors after Ad26.COV2.S vaccination were assessed by TCRbeta repertoire sequencing. A total of roughly 30 samples were included in the TCR-sequenced set, comprising about 20 Ad26.COV2.S vaccine recipients, 5 placebo recipients and 8 SARS-CoV-2 convalescent individuals. Participants in the trial were split at random into five groups of five each, receiving low-dose or high-dose Ad26.COV2.S once or twice, or else placebo on both occasions. Blinding of investigators to trial group allocation was maintained during experiments and outcome assessment.

A remark on this clone: Its antigen is unknown. No clone much larger than this one lies a single base away; base qualities are absent.

Study-wide findings and limitations: Higher spike-specific TCR breadth was observed in Ad26.COV2.S recipients than in placebo recipients (P = 0.0014). The study lacked the statistical power to compare responses across vaccine doses or regimens. Comparable non-spike TCR breadth was observed between vaccine and placebo recipients, consistent with only spike being contained in the vaccine. After vaccination, substantial breadth of spike-specific CD8+ and CD4+ T cell responses was reported. According to the authors, total T cell responses may have been underestimated by the TCR breadth and depth analyses.

The immunoSEQ Assay was used to sequence TCRbeta CDR3 regions. After extraction, genomic DNA underwent amplification by bias-controlled multiplex PCR, followed by high-throughput sequencing. The authors processed their data as follows. To quantify the absolute abundance of every unique TCRbeta CDR3 region, sequences were collapsed and filtered. T cell fraction was estimated by normalizing TCRbeta template counts to usable DNA, with usable DNA measured through amplification of reference genes found in all nucleated cells. Repertoire TCRs were annotated as SARS-CoV-2-specific by exact matching of V gene, CDR3 amino acid sequence and J gene to a known reactive TCR set. The reference SARS-CoV-2 TCR set was derived from MIRA and filtered for enrichment in COVID-19-positive ImmuneCODE repertoires, a step that removed public or cross-reactive TCRs. Using the MIRA antigens, annotated TCRs were further analysed by specific ORF or by position within an ORF. Breadth was defined as the number of annotated unique rearrangements divided by the total number of unique productive rearrangements, and depth was defined as the summed frequency of the annotated unique rearrangements. Two-sided Wilcoxon rank-sum tests were used to compare TCR breadth between groups. TCRdb stores this immuneACCESS table with in-frame sequences only. Part of the clones is absent; in the studies checked, under half of the shortfall reflects unresolved V genes, and no reason is known for the rest. V, J and clone size are those of that table, while D and trimming were read from the DNA. The sample data list some 300,000 clones, and approximately 80% of these were observed just once. The ten largest clones take up 2% to 2.5% of the sample.

The treatment or condition label on this specimen signifies: some 20 received Ad26.COV2.S at low or high dose, single or two shots; several received placebo; per-sample allocation not given. Repertoires of vaccine and placebo recipients were sequenced from samples collected on day 63 after the first injection. Between 29 July and 7 August 2020, Cohort 1b enrolled about two dozen adults aged 18-55 years at one site in Boston, USA. Ad26.COV2.S consisted of a replication-incompetent adenovirus type 26 vector by which a prefusion-stabilized SARS-CoV-2 spike protein from the original Wuhan strain was expressed. CDR1 MGHRA and CDR2 YSYEKL are derived from the germline V gene. The CDR3 sequence holds 15 residues, the cysteine and phenylalanine included. Left in the record is the CDR3 DNA by itself, 45 bases read in frame from the first base. V is cut back by 1 base and J by 3 bases, with 3 bases in the junction unmatched.

The material was peripheral blood, obtained in a trial of Ad26.COV2.S vaccine versus placebo. Here the chain combines TRBV4-1 and TRBJ2-1; 7 junctional bases match TRBD2. This clonotype originated in a person aged 18-65 years who received the Ad26.COV2.S COVID-19 vaccine or a placebo. CDR3 sequence: CASSQAGGGYNEQFF. The nucleotide sequence reads as follows: TGCGCCAGCAGCCAAGCGGGGGGTGGCTACAATGAGCAGTTCTTC.